The subject of this entry is one T cell receptor (beta chain). Its specificity is unknown. Sequencing targeted expressed TCRB transcripts, as all isolated RNA had been reverse transcribed. Assay: immunoSEQ multiplex PCR; the TCRdb copy retains only in-frame clones and omits some. The sample includes a few hundred thousand clones, 10% to 15% of them seen just once. The entry originates in a study of beta chain features in type 1 diabetes. The V gene's germline CDR1 is GTSNPN and CDR2 SVGIG (reference sequence). The CDR3 runs to 14 residues. Trimming removed 0 bases at V and 4 bases at J, with 13 bases between. Study-wide results and caveats: Shorter TCRB CDR3s, moderately but significantly so, were found in Type 1 diabetes patients in all four CD4+ subsets. For TCRB rearrangement, an influence of HLA type remained unresolved here.

This receptor was identified in a woman between 18 and 29 years old with type 1 diabetes. The rearrangement uses TRBV30 and TRBJ2-7; possibly TRBD2 for D (6 bases). The specimen sequenced was naive CD4+ T cells from blood. The CDR3 sequence is CAWSVMAGSYEQYF. The CDR3 nucleotides are TGTGCCTGGAGTGTTATGGCGGGATCATACGAGCAGTACTTC.